This T cell receptor (beta chain) emerged from a study of cytomegalovirus exposure and HLA in healthy donors. Whole-study findings and limits: When a later analysis compared HLA-associated TCR beta chains with equally common others, the HLA-associated chains turned out to be more clonally expanded and to have lower generation probabilities. Donor immune exposure was known only as CMV serostatus.

The PCR contained 60 Vbeta and 13 Jbeta primers. The repertoire was sequenced with immunoSEQ multiplex PCR; TCRdb's copy has only in-frame clones and lacks some. The repertoire holds around 130,000 clones, with roughly 84% as singletons. Turning to this clone: What it binds is not known.

This CDR3 has 14 residues. Unmatched junction bases numbered 4, after V lost 6 bases and J lost 4 bases. Germline V gene data show CDR1 as SEHNR and CDR2 as FQNEAQ (reference sequence). The TCR originated in a boy aged 5-17 years in good health and CMV-seronegative. The chain combines TRBV7-9 with TRBJ1-2, with TRBD1 matching 11 bases. The sequenced sample consisted of PBMCs. CDR3 residues: CASSIGTGGYGYTF. The CDR3 nucleotides are TGTGCCAGCAGTATAGGGACAGGGGGCTATGGCTACACCTTC. Based on the CDR3 plus reference TRBV7-9 and TRBJ1-2, the full variable domain is DTGVSQNPRHKITKRGQNVTFRCDPISEHNRLYWYRQTLGQGPEFLTYFQNEAQLEKSRLLSDRFSAERPKGSFSTLEIQRTEQGDSAMYLCASSIGTGGYGYTFGSGTRLTVV.